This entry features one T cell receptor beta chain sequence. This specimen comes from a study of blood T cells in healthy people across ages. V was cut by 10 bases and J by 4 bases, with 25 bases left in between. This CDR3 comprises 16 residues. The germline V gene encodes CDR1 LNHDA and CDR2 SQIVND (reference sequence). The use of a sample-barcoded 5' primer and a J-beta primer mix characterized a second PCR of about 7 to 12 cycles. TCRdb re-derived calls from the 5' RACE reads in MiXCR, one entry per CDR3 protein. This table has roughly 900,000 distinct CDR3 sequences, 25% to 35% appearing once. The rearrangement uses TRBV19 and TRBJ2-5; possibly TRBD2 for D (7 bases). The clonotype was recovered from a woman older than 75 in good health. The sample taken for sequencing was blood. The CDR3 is CATSDWGGSGRETQYF. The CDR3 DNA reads TGTGCCACCAGTGATTGGGGGGGCTCTGGTCGAGAGACCCAGTACTTC.